These T cell receptor beta chains were read from a single sample in a study of cytomegalovirus exposure and HLA in healthy donors. TCRdb's table, derived via immunoSEQ multiplex PCR, lists solely in-frame clones and lacks some. The data show a few hundred thousand clones, with more than 65% seen just once and roughly 2% held by the top ten. The sequencing sample was made of PBMCs. The source is a woman in her thirties in good health and CMV-seronegative. CDR3s include the opening cysteine and the closing phenylalanine or tryptophan.

cdr3_aa j_call cdr3_length v_call
CASSELRGLQETQYF TRBJ2-5 15 TRBV10-1
CASSSRQGRGNTEAFF TRBJ1-1 16 TRBV9
CASSQELGGGSYEQYF TRBJ2-7 16 TRBV5-6
CASSGVDRRYEQYF TRBJ2-7 14 TRBV27
CASSPAPGQETQYF TRBJ2-5 14 TRBV7-7
CATSDRSPDYTF TRBJ1-2 12 TRBV2
CATKWMDRGNQPQHF TRBJ1-5 15 TRBV19
CASSLTTDFDANYGYTF TRBJ1-2 17 TRBV13
CASSFVSGAYEQYF TRBJ2-7 14 TRBV28
CASSWTGLGGEPQHF TRBJ1-5 15 TRBV5-1
CASSYRDRAEQYF TRBJ2-7 13 TRBV6-6
CASSYSGGLSYEQYF TRBJ2-7 15 TRBV6-5
CSSSTLTGSDTEAFF TRBJ1-1 15 TRBV7-9
CSAGSQYF TRBJ2-5 8 TRBV20-1
CASSFAGNTEAFF TRBJ1-1 13 TRBV5-1
CASSQETGLGTEAFF TRBJ1-1 15 TRBV4-2
CASGPGRDTQYF TRBJ2-3 12 TRBV6-6
CASSEMPSADYGYTF TRBJ1-2 15 TRBV6-1
CASSEALQETYGYTF TRBJ1-2 15 TRBV2
CASSIGQGDTQYF TRBJ2-3 13 TRBV19
CASRKAGVQNEQFF TRBJ2-1 14 TRBV7-8
CAISRDREDTQYF TRBJ2-3 13 TRBV10-3
CASSESDTGELFF TRBJ2-2 13 TRBV6-1
CASSLVVGGTGGVTEAFF TRBJ1-1 18 TRBV7-6
CSSSLRYRCGRASNEQFF TRBJ2-1 18 TRBV7-9
CSARRDNEQFF TRBJ2-1 11 TRBV20-1
CASSQRDRGGTDTQYF TRBJ2-3 16 TRBV4-2
CASSLDGSDTGELFF TRBJ2-2 15 TRBV11-3
CAWNSLAGTGELFF TRBJ2-2 14 TRBV30
CASSSLGQGRYEQYF NA 15 TRBV27
CASSIYGGGPGDEQFF TRBJ2-1 16 TRBV19
CASSLAETSPYEQYF NA 15 TRBV7-9
CASSARTVTGELFF TRBJ2-2 14 TRBV7-3
CASSRSPLYSEQYF TRBJ2-7 14 TRBV2
CSAVITEAFF TRBJ1-1 10 TRBV29-1